The 8 T cell receptor beta chains presented below share a single source sample, sequenced in a study of response to subunit inactivated influenza vaccine. From the RT-PCR reads, TCRdb called clonotypes with MiXCR, one entry per CDR3 protein. Of about 580,000 distinct CDR3 sequences listed, roughly 15% are singletons. The source was PBMCs from blood, collected about 13 days after vaccination. The receptors shown here come from a man in his forties or fifties who received an inactivated influenza vaccine.

This clonotype appeared many times. This chain joins TRBV6-1 and TRBJ2-5; TRBD1 aligns across 7 bases. V lost 6 bases, J lost 0 bases, and 10 bases stayed unmatched. CDR3 length: 16 amino acids. Germline V gives CDR1 MNHNS, CDR2 SASEGT. The CDR3 region has the DNA TGTGCCAGCAGCCAAGGGACAGACTCGTACCAAGAGACCCAGTACTTC. Amino acids: CASSQGTDSYQETQYF.

The sample holds a few counts of this clonotype. The CDR3 protein is CASSYRQGSYEQYF. The CDR3 DNA is TGCGCCAGCAGCTACCGACAGGGGTCCTACGAGCAGTACTTC. This chain links TRBV5-1 with TRBJ2-7; 8 positions match TRBD1. J was trimmed by 1 base and V by 3 bases; bases with no gene match: 3. CDR3 length: 14 amino acids. Germline values: CDR1 SGHRS, CDR2 YFSETQ.

This clonotype was seen only a few times. V and J are TRBV29-1 and TRBJ2-1, with 9 bases fitting TRBD2. This CDR3 is built from 13 residues. The germline V gene encodes CDR1 SQVTM and CDR2 ANQGSEA. The ends lost 4 bases at V and 10 bases at J; junction bases unmatched: 8. The CDR3 protein is CSVVWTSAGEQFF. The CDR3 DNA reads as TGCAGCGTTGTGTGGACTAGCGCAGGGGAGCAGTTCTTC.

The V gene is TRBV2, the J gene TRBJ2-5; D might be TRBD1 (5 bases). Germline V gene lookup returns CDR1 SNHLY and CDR2 FYNNEI. Between the trimmed V and J ends, which lost 9 bases and 4 bases, there was a span of 15 bases. CDR3 length: 13 residues. The CDR3, as DNA: TGTGCCAGTGTAGGGGTGTCCTCAGAGACCCAGTACTTC. This translates into CASVGVSSETQYF.

This clonotype was recorded many times. This sequence joins TRBV7-2 and TRBJ1-1, with 9 bases lining up with TRBD1. The CDR3 runs 15 residues. The V gene's germline CDR1 is SGHTA and CDR2 FQGNSA. Trimming cost V 5 bases and J 4 bases; bases outside gene matches: 8. The CDR3 region has the DNA TGTGCCAGCAGCGCCCAACAGGGGGCCCCCACTGAAGCTTTCTTT. This translates into CASSAQQGAPTEAFF.

V usage is TRBV7-7 and J usage is TRBJ2-1; 11 bases line up with TRBD2. Germline assignment: CDR1 SSHAT and CDR2 FNYEAQ (reference sequence). V was pared by 2 bases and J by 2 bases, with 2 bases of the junction left unmatched. This CDR3 region has 16 residues. Here the CDR3 DNA reads TGTGCCAGCAGCTTAACGGGACTAGCGGCCTACAATGAGCAGTTCTTC. It encodes CASSLTGLAAYNEQFF.

Here the CDR3 DNA reads TGTGCCAGCAGTGAAGGATCTCTACCTCCCTACAATGAGCAGTTCTTC. This translates into CASSEGSLPPYNEQFF. The chain carries TRBV2 and TRBJ2-1; D gene uncertain. CDR3 length equals 16 residues. The germline V gene encodes CDR1 SNHLY and CDR2 FYNNEI. Trimming left V 1 base short and J 2 bases short, with 12 bases between.

There are a few counts of this clonotype. The chain carries TRBV12-3 or TRBV12-4 and TRBJ2-1; a possible D gene is TRBD2 (6 bases). With 7 bases removed from V and 0 bases from J, the gap between germline ends came to 10 bases. CDR3 length: 14 residues. The DNA for the CDR3 is TGTGCCAGCACAGGAGGGTCCTCCTACAATGAGCAGTTCTTC. It codes for CASTGGSSYNEQFF.